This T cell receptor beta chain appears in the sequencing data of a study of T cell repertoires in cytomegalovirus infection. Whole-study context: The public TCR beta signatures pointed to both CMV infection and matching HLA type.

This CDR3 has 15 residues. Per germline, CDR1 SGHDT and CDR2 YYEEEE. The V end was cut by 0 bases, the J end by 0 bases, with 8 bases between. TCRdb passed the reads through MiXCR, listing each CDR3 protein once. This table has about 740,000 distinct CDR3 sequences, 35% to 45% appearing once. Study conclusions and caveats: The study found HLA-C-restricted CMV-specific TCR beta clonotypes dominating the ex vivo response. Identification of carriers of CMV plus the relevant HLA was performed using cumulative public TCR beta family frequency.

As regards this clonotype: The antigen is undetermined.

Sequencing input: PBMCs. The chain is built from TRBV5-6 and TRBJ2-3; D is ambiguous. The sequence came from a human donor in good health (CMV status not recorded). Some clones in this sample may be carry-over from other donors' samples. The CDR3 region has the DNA TGTGCCAGCAGCTTGGGGGCAGCTAGCACAGATACGCAGTATTTT. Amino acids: CASSLGAASTDTQYF.